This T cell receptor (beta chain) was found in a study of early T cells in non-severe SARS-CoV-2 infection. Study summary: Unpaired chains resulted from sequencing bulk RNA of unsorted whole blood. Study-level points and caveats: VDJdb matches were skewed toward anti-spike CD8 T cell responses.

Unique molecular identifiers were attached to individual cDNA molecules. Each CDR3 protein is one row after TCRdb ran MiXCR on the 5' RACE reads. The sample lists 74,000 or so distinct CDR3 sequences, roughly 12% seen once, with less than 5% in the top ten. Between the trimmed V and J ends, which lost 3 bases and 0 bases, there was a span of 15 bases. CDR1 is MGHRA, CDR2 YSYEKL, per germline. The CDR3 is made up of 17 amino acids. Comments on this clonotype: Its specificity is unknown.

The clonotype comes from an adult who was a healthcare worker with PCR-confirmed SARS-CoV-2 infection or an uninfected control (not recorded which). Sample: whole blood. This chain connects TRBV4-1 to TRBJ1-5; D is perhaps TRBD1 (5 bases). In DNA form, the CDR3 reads TGCGCCAGCAGCCAGGGGGTGACCAGAGGTAGCAATCAGCCCCAGCATTTT. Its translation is CASSQGVTRGSNQPQHF.